This TCR beta chain appears in the sequencing data of a study of cutaneous CD30+ T cell lymphoproliferative disorder and hepatitis E (dated by TCRdb to between 2018 and 2020). From the cysteine through the phenylalanine, the CDR3 covers 18 amino acids. The entry retains the CDR3 DNA only, 54 bases that are in frame from base 1. Sequences SGHRS (CDR1) and YFSETQ (CDR2) are obtained from the germline V gene. V ends up 2 bases short and J 7 bases short, with an unmatched junction base count of 16. The library was produced with the immunoSEQ multiplex PCR assay. Not all clones reach the TCRdb copy of this immuneACCESS table, which keeps in-frame sequences only. Checked studies attribute under half of the gap to unresolved V genes and leave the rest unexplained. Here the sample has about 7,700 clones; 74% occur a single time. 0.9% to 1.2% of the sample rests with the top ten. Concerning this clone itself: No antigen is known for it. Qualities for individual bases were not recorded, and no much larger clone is one base off.

Specimen: blood. The sequence was obtained from a human donor with a cutaneous T cell lymphoproliferative disorder associated with hepatitis E virus. The rearranged chain carries TRBV5-1 and TRBJ2-1; 9 bases in the middle match TRBD2. The encoded CDR3 is CASSLRMASGTSRNEQFF. The bases are TGCGCCAGCAGCTTAAGGATGGCTAGCGGGACATCGAGGAATGAGCAGTTCTTC.